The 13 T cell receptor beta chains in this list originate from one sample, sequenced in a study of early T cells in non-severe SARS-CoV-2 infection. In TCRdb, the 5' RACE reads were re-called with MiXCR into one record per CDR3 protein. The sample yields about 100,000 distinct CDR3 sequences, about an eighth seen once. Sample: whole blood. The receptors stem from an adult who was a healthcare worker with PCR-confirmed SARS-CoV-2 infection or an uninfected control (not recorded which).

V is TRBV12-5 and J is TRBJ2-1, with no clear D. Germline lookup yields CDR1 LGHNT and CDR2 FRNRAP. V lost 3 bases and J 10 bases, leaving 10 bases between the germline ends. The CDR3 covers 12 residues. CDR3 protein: CASGLDPGEQFF. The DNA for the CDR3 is TGTGCTAGTGGTTTAGACCCCGGGGAGCAGTTCTTC.

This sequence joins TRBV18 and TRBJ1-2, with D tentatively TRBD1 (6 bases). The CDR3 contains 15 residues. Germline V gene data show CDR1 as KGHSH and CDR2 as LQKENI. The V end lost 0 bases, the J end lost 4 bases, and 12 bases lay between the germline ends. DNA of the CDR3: TGTGCCAGCTCACCACCCGTGGACAGCGTCTATGGCTACACCTTC. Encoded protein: CASSPPVDSVYGYTF.

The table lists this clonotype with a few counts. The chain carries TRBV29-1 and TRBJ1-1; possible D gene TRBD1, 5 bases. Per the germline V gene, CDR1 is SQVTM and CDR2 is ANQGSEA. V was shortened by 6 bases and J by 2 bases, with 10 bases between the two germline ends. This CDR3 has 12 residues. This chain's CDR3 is CSVQRGNTEAFF. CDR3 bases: TGCAGCGTCCAAAGGGGTAACACTGAAGCTTTCTTT.

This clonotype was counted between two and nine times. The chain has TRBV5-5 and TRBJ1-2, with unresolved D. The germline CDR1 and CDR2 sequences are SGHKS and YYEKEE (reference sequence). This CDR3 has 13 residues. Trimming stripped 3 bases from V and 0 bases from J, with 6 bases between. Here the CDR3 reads CASSSDPNYGYTF. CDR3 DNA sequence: TGTGCCAGCAGCTCGGACCCTAACTATGGCTACACCTTC.

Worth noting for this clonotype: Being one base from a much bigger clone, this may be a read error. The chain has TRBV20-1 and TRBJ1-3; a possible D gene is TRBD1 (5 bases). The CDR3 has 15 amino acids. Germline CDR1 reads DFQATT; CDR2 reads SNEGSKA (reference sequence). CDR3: CSARDAGVSGNTIHF. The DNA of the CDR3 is TGCAGTGCTAGAGATGCGGGGGTCTCTGGAAACACCATACATTTT.

CDR3 sequence (DNA): TGTGCCAGCAGGACGGAAACCTACGAGCAGTACTTC. This sequence encodes CASRTETYEQYF. The chain employs TRBV2 and TRBJ2-7; no clear D. Germline V lookup: CDR1 SNHLY, CDR2 FYNNEI. The CDR3 contains 12 residues. The V gene lost 6 bases and the J gene lost 2 bases, with 8 bases spanning the gap.

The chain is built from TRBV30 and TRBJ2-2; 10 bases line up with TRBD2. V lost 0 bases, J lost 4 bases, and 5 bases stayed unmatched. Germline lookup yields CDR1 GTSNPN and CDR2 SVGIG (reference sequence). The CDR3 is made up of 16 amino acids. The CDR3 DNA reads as TGTGCCTGGAGTGTAGGGCTAGCGGGGGTCACCGGGGAGCTGTTTTTT. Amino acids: CAWSVGLAGVTGELFF.

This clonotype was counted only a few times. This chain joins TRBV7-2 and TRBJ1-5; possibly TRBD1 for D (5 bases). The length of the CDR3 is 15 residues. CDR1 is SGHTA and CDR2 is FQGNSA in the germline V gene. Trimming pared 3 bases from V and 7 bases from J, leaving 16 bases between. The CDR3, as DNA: TGTGCCAGCAGCTTCCAAATGGGACCGGGGCAGCCCCAGCATTTT. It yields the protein CASSFQMGPGQPQHF.

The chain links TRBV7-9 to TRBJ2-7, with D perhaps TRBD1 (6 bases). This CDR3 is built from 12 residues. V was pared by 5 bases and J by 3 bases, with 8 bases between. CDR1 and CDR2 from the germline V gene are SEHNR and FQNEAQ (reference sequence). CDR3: CASSTTGYEQYF. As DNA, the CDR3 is TGTGCCAGCAGCACGACAGGCTACGAGCAGTACTTC.

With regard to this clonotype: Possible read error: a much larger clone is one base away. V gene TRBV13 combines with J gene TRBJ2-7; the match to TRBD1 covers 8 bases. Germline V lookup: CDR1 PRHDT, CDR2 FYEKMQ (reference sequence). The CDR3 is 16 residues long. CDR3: CANSRRRDRTSYEQYF. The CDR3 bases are TGTGCCAACAGCAGACGTCGGGACAGGACCTCCTACGAGCAGTACTTC.

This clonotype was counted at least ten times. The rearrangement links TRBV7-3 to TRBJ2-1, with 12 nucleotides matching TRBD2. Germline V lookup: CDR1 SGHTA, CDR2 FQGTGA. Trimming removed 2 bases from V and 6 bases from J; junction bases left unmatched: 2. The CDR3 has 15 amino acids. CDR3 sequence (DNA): TGTGCCAGCAGCTTACTAGCGGGGGGGCTCAATGAGCAGTTCTTC. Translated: CASSLLAGGLNEQFF.

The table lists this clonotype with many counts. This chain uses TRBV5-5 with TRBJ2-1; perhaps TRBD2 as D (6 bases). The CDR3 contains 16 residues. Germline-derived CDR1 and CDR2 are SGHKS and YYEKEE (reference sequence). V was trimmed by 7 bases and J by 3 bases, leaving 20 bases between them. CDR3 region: CASRPQLAYLYNEQFF. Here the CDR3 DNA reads TGTGCCAGCCGCCCTCAACTAGCCTATCTCTACAATGAGCAGTTCTTC.

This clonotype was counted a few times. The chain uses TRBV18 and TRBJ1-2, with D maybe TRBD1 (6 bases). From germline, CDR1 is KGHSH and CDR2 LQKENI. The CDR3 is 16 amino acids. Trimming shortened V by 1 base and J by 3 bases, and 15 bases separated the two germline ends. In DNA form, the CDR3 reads TGTGCCAGCTCACCACTCACAGGGATGATGGACTATGGCTACACCTTC. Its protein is CASSPLTGMMDYGYTF.